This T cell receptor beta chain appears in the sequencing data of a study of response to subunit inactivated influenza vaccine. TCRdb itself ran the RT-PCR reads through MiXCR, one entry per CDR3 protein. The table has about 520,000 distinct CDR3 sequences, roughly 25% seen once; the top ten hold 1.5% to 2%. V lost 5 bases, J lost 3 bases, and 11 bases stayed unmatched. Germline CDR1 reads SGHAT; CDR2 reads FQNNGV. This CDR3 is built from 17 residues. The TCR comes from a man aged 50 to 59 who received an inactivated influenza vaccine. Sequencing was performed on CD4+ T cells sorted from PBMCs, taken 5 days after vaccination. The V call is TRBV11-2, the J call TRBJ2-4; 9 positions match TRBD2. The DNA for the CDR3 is TGTGCCAGCAGCCTCGTGGGGACTAGCTCTAACAAAAACATTCAGTACTTC. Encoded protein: CASSLVGTSSNKNIQYF.